This T cell receptor (beta chain) was documented in a study of blood T cell repertoires in COVID-19. Overall study context: The study drew acute and convalescent COVID-19 samples from the United States, Italy and Spain. PBMCs, B-cell-depleted T cells, or T cells were the source of the cDNA or gDNA that made up the material.

One Seattle source followed patients from active infection through their disease course. Trimming stripped 6 bases from V and 5 bases from J, with 17 bases between. This CDR3 is built from 15 residues. CDR1 SEHNR and CDR2 FQNEAQ come from the germline V gene (reference sequence). Original handling: Counts of nucleated cells, estimated from reference gene primer amplification, were obtained. Assay: immunoSEQ multiplex PCR; the TCRdb copy retains only in-frame clones and omits some. V and J calls and clone size are as listed in that table; D and trimming were resolved from the DNA. The table lists approximately 500,000 clones, roughly nine tenths of them singletons.

Sequencing was carried out using peripheral blood. The chain recombines TRBV7-9 with TRBJ2-1, with D maybe TRBD1 (6 bases). The TCR comes from a woman in her 50s with COVID-19, enrolled during active disease. The CDR3 DNA reads TGTGCCAGCAGTTCTGACAGGAATTTCGACAATGAGCAGTTCTTC. Protein sequence: CASSSDRNFDNEQFF.